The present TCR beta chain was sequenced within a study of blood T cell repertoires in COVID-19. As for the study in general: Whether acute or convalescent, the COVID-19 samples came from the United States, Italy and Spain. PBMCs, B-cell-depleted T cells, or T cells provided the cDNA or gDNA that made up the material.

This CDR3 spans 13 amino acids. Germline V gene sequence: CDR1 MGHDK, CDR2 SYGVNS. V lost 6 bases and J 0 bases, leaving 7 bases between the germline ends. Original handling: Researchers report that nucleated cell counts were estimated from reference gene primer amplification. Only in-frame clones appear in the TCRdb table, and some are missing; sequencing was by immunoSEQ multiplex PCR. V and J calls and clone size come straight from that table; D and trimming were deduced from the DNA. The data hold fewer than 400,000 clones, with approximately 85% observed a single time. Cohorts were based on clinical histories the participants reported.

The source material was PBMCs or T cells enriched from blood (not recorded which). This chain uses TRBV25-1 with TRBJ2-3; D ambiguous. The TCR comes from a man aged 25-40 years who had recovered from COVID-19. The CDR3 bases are TGTGCCAGCAGGACACTGAGCACAGATACGCAGTATTTT. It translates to CASRTLSTDTQYF.